The 18 T cell receptor beta chains given below trace back to one sample, sequenced in a study of PD-1 blockade in classical Hodgkin lymphoma. Sample time point: cycle 4 day 1 (C4D1), after about 6 weeks of nivolumab. Relapses following autologous stem cell transplantation were seen in all patients, with brentuximab vedotin exposure varying. Sequencing used immunoSEQ multiplex PCR; TCRdb keeps in-frame clones, though not all of them. The sample lists about 32,000 clones, about four fifths seen once, with 17% in the top ten. The starting material was peripheral blood mononuclear cells (PBMCs), obtained before the fourth cycle of nivolumab. The origin of the receptors is a human donor with classical Hodgkin lymphoma.

The rearrangement uses TRBV27 and TRBJ2-5, with D possibly TRBD1 on 6 matching bases. CDR1 is MNHEY, CDR2 SMNVEV, per germline (reference sequence). Trimming cost V 1 base and J 7 bases, with 10 bases left between them. The CDR3 runs to 13 residues. CDR3 coding DNA: TGTGCCAGCAGTTTATTTCAGGGGAGGACCCAGTACTTC. Its protein is CASSLFQGRTQYF.

The chain joins TRBV19 to TRBJ1-5; possibly TRBD1 for D (5 bases). V lost 3 bases and J 9 bases, leaving 9 bases between the germline ends. The germline V gene has CDR1 LNHDA and CDR2 SQIVND (reference sequence). The CDR3 extends over 12 amino acids. The CDR3 is CASSMRDRPQHF. CDR3 nucleotides: TGTGCCAGTAGTATGCGGGACCGGCCCCAGCATTTT.

This chain uses TRBV28 with TRBJ2-3; 7 bases map to TRBD2. The J segment lost 6 bases and the V segment lost 8 bases, leaving 8 bases of the junction unmatched. This CDR3 has 13 amino acids. CDR1 and CDR2 (germline): MDHEN, SYDVKM. The DNA for the CDR3 is TGTGCCAGCCGCGGGGCGGGAGACGATACGCAGTATTTT. Protein: CASRGAGDDTQYF.

The V gene is TRBV6-1, the J gene TRBJ1-6; D not certain. Trimming took off 3 bases at V and 5 bases at J, with 8 bases between the two ends. The CDR3 covers 14 residues. Germline V gene sequence: CDR1 MNHNS, CDR2 SASEGT. CDR3 sequence (DNA): TGTGCCAGCAGTGACAGGTGGCATAATTCACCCCTCCACTTT. Protein: CASSDRWHNSPLHF.

The chain joins TRBV19 to TRBJ2-1; 10 bases line up with TRBD2. V dropped 1 base and J dropped 6; count of bases not matched to a gene: 6. CDR3 size: 16 residues. Per germline, CDR1 LNHDA and CDR2 SQIVND (reference sequence). CDR3 in DNA: TGTGCCAGTAGTATAGGGTCTAGCGGGAGTTTCAATGAGCAGTTCTTC. Translation: CASSIGSSGSFNEQFF.

This clone occurred a few times. This sequence joins TRBV28 and TRBJ1-3, with TRBD1 identical over 8 bases. CDR1 and CDR2 from the germline V gene are MDHEN and SYDVKM. This CDR3 spans 13 amino acids. V dropped 4 bases and J dropped 7; count of bases not matched to a gene: 3. The CDR3: CASSSGQGNTIYF. CDR3 coding DNA: TGTGCCAGCAGTTCCGGACAGGGTAACACCATATATTTT.

The chain uses TRBV6-9 and TRBJ2-3, with D unclear. The CDR3 runs 14 residues. V was pared by 3 bases and J by 0 bases, with 7 bases between. Germline values: CDR1 MNHGY, CDR2 SVAAGI. The DNA of the CDR3 is TGTGCCAGCAGTTACAGCTTTAGCACAGATACGCAGTATTTT. Encoded protein: CASSYSFSTDTQYF.

The chain recombines TRBV27 with TRBJ2-3; perhaps TRBD1 as D (6 bases). The V gene's germline CDR1 is MNHEY and CDR2 SMNVEV (reference sequence). This CDR3 comprises 13 residues. Trimming removed 3 bases at V and 3 bases at J, with 7 bases between. CDR3 in DNA: TGTGCCAGCAGTTTCGGGACAACAGATACGCAGTATTTT. Protein: CASSFGTTDTQYF.

As regards this clone: This CDR3 is also generated by other DNA sequences in the sample. The DNA of the CDR3 is TGTGCCAGCACCCAAGCCGGGACGGGAAGCCAAGAGACCCAGTACTTC. Amino acid sequence: CASTQAGTGSQETQYF. J is TRBJ2-5 and V is TRBV7-8; the D gene could be TRBD1 or TRBD2 (5 bases each). The germline CDR1 and CDR2 sequences are SGHVS and FQNEAQ. There are 16 residues in the CDR3. V lost 7 bases and J lost 1, with 19 bases in between.

The chain joins TRBV2 to TRBJ2-7; D might be TRBD1 (5 bases). V was clipped by 6 bases and J by 0 bases, with 12 bases between them. Per the germline V gene, CDR1 is SNHLY and CDR2 is FYNNEI. The CDR3 length is 14 residues. CDR3 nucleotide sequence: TGTGCCAGCAGCTTCAGGGTGGACTCCTACGAGCAGTACGTC. This gives the protein CASSFRVDSYEQYV.

This chain uses TRBV15 with TRBJ1-1; 8 bases agree with TRBD1. V was pared by 2 bases and J by 7 bases, with 9 bases of the junction left unmatched. Germline CDR1 and CDR2: LNHNV and YYDKDF (reference sequence). This CDR3 spans 15 amino acids. CDR3 in amino acids: CATSRRTQGGGEAFF. The CDR3, as DNA: TGTGCCACCAGCAGACGAACACAGGGGGGCGGTGAAGCTTTCTTT.

The chain is built from TRBV10-3 and TRBJ1-1; 8 bases are shared with TRBD1. CDR3 length: 13 residues. Germline CDR1 ENHRY, CDR2 SYGVKD. The J segment lost 5 bases and the V segment lost 4 bases, leaving 3 bases of the junction unmatched. Written as DNA, the CDR3 is TGTGCCATCAGTGGGACAGGGCGGACTGAAGCTTTCTTT. This sequence encodes CAISGTGRTEAFF.

The V call is TRBV6-5, the J call TRBJ1-5, with unresolved D. V lost 4 bases and J lost 3, with 7 bases in between. Germline loops: CDR1 MNHEY, CDR2 SVGAGI. The CDR3 has 13 amino acids. The CDR3 loop is CASSFRANQPQHF. In nucleotides, the CDR3 is TGTGCCAGCAGTTTTAGGGCCAATCAGCCCCAGCATTTT.

This clone was detected only a few times. This chain links TRBV6-1 with TRBJ2-5; 10 bases are a match to TRBD2. This CDR3 has 15 amino acids. The trim removed 8 bases at V and 5 bases at J, leaving 11 bases unmatched. In germline, CDR1 is MNHNS, CDR2 SASEGT. The CDR3 loop is CASGVGASGGETQYF. Here the CDR3 DNA reads TGTGCCAGCGGGGTCGGGGCTAGCGGGGGTGAGACCCAGTACTTC.

This chain links TRBV18 with TRBJ1-1, with 7 bases lining up with TRBD1. The junction had 12 bases not matched to a gene; V was cut back by 8 bases and J by 6 bases. CDR1 KGHSH and CDR2 LQKENI come from the germline V gene. The CDR3 covers 14 residues. CDR3 DNA: TGTGCCAGCGGGCAGGGGGTAGAGAGGGCTGAAGCTTTCTTT. It specifies CASGQGVERAEAFF.

This clone was counted a few times. The V gene is TRBV4-1, the J gene TRBJ1-1; D possibly corresponds to TRBD1 (6 bases). The CDR3 totals 15 residues. The germline gives CDR1 MGHRA, CDR2 YSYEKL. The germline V and J ends were trimmed by 0 bases and 5 bases, with 13 bases remaining between them. The CDR3 nucleotides read TGCGCCAGCAGCCAAGATAGGGGGGGCCGGACTGAAGCTTTCTTT. Translated, it gives CASSQDRGGRTEAFF.

This clone was observed a handful of times. This chain joins TRBV2 and TRBJ1-1, with D unresolved. Trimming cost V 11 bases and J 1 base, with 14 bases left between them. This CDR3 has 13 residues. The germline V gene has CDR1 SNHLY and CDR2 FYNNEI. Here the CDR3 DNA reads TGTGCCTCCGGGGAACAGCGGAACACTGAAGCTTTCTTT. Its protein is CASGEQRNTEAFF.

The V gene is TRBV27, the J gene TRBJ1-2; D remains ambiguous. The CDR3 totals 12 residues. Germline V gene sequence: CDR1 MNHEY, CDR2 SMNVEV (reference sequence). V gave up 5 bases and J gave up 5 bases, with 9 bases separating them. The CDR3: CASSPRGYGYTF. The DNA of the CDR3 is TGTGCCAGCAGTCCACGAGGATATGGCTACACCTTC.